The 14 T cell receptor beta chains below were found in one sample sequenced in a study of Ad26.COV2.S vaccination and SARS-CoV-2 variants. Assay: immunoSEQ multiplex PCR; the TCRdb copy retains only in-frame clones and omits some. The repertoire consists of over 400,000 clones, with around 90% occurring once and the leading ten covering around 4.5%. Treatment here: some 19 received Ad26.COV2.S at low or high dose, single or two shots; 5 received placebo; per-sample allocation not given. Sample collection was performed on day 63 after the first vaccine or placebo injection. The sequencing here drew on peripheral blood, taken in a trial of Ad26.COV2.S vaccine versus placebo. The receptors were sampled from a person aged 18-60 years who received the Ad26.COV2.S COVID-19 vaccine or a placebo.

This chain joins TRBV7-6 and TRBJ2-4; 11 bases agree with TRBD1. Germline CDR1 SGHVS, CDR2 FNYEAQ. J gave up 7 bases and V 5 bases, and 19 bases lay outside the gene matches. This CDR3 is built from 19 residues. The CDR3 coding sequence is TGTGCCAGCAGCCTTCGAAGATCTGGACAGGGGGCGATGAGGAACATTCAGTACTTC. It is translated as CASSLRRSGQGAMRNIQYF.

The chain links TRBV4-2 to TRBJ2-1, with 11 bases identical to TRBD2. Germline trimming cut 1 base from V and 8 bases from J; bases unmatched to any gene: 7. The CDR3 runs to 16 residues. Germline CDR1 is LGHNA and CDR2 is YNFKEQ. Written as DNA, the CDR3 is TGTGCCAGCAGCCAAGCCCAACTAGCGGGGGCTGATGAGCAGTTCTTC. This codes for CASSQAQLAGADEQFF.

DNA of the CDR3: TGTGCCAGCAGTTTCGGATATGGCTACACCTTC. It translates to CASSFGYGYTF. The rearrangement links TRBV27 to TRBJ1-2, with no clear D. V gave up 3 bases and J gave up 5 bases, with 4 bases separating them. The CDR3 is 11 amino acids. Germline V gene sequence: CDR1 MNHEY, CDR2 SMNVEV (reference sequence).

The V and J genes are TRBV5-1 and TRBJ2-7, with TRBD1 as a possible D gene (5 bases). The CDR3 is 15 amino acids. Germline-derived CDR1 and CDR2 are SGHRS and YFSETQ. V gave up 0 bases and J gave up 2 bases, with 12 bases separating them. CDR3 DNA: TGCGCCAGCAGCTTGGAGGCCCCAGGGCCCTACGAGCAGTACTTC. Its protein is CASSLEAPGPYEQYF.

This clone was detected only a few times. The chain's CDR3 is CASTLGTGKVPLHF. In nucleotides, the CDR3 is TGTGCCAGCACCCTAGGGACAGGAAAGGTTCCCCTCCACTTT. This rearrangement joins TRBV28 to TRBJ1-6, with TRBD1 matching 8 bases. V shed 7 bases and J 13 bases; nucleotides not matched to a gene: 12. CDR3 length: 14 amino acids. Germline V CDR1 and CDR2: MDHEN, SYDVKM.

The chain joins TRBV5-1 to TRBJ1-4; the D is unclear. Germline V lookup: CDR1 SGHRS, CDR2 YFSETQ. The CDR3 runs 15 residues. V was trimmed by 0 bases and J by 4 bases, leaving 10 bases between them. CDR3 loop: CASSLAGAGNEKLFF. The DNA of the CDR3 is TGCGCCAGCAGCTTGGCCGGTGCGGGTAATGAAAAACTGTTTTTT.

This clone was counted once. The V call is TRBV7-6, the J call TRBJ2-7; tentatively, D is TRBD1 (5 bases). V was pared by 2 bases and J by 5 bases, with 10 bases between. This CDR3 region has 13 residues. The germline CDR1 and CDR2 sequences are SGHVS and FNYEAQ. The CDR3 region is CASSLSTENEQYF. As DNA, the CDR3 is TGTGCCAGCAGCTTATCGACAGAGAACGAGCAGTACTTC.

A few counts support this clone. The gene calls are TRBV14 and TRBJ1-4, with 7 bases fitting TRBD1. V lost 0 bases to trimming and J lost 4 bases; unmatched junction nucleotides: 8. Germline values: CDR1 SGHDN, CDR2 FVKESK. CDR3 length equals 17 residues. In nucleotides, the CDR3 is TGTGCCAGCAGCCAAGATTTTCAGGGGGACCTTAATGAAAAACTGTTTTTT. Translating gives CASSQDFQGDLNEKLFF.

The V gene is TRBV7-2, the J gene TRBJ1-6, with unresolved D. This CDR3 spans 15 amino acids. Looked up from germline, CDR1 is SGHTA and CDR2 is FQGNSA. V lost 5 bases and J 5 bases, leaving 13 bases between the germline ends. In nucleotides, the CDR3 is TGTGCCAGCAGCGTCAGACCTGGGGATAATTCACCCCTCCACTTT. This codes for CASSVRPGDNSPLHF.

About this clone: Different DNA sequences within this sample yield the same CDR3. V gene TRBV3-1 (or the pseudogene TRBV3-2) combines with J gene TRBJ2-3; no definite D call. The length of the CDR3 is 14 residues. Trimming shortened V by 0 bases and J by 4 bases, and 8 bases separated the two germline ends. Germline loops: CDR1 LGHDT, CDR2 YNNKEL (reference sequence). CDR3 loop: CASSQEAASDTQYF. The CDR3 region has the DNA TGTGCCAGCAGCCAAGAGGCAGCTTCAGATACGCAGTATTTT.

The chain combines TRBV5-6 with TRBJ2-7; weak D call: TRBD2 (6 bases). The CDR3 contains 15 residues. V was cut by 4 bases and J by 3 bases, with 17 bases left in between. Germline V gene data show CDR1 as SGHDT and CDR2 as YYEEEE. CDR3: CASSGPGTPYYEQYF. The DNA for the CDR3 is TGTGCCAGCAGCGGTCCAGGGACTCCATACTACGAGCAGTACTTC.

The J gene is TRBJ2-1, the V gene TRBV28; the match to TRBD2 covers 11 bases. This CDR3 has 17 amino acids. CDR1 is MDHEN and CDR2 is SYDVKM in the germline V gene. Trimming cost V 2 bases and J 4 bases; bases outside gene matches: 7. The CDR3 region is CASSLSSGRASYNEQFF. The CDR3 region has the DNA TGTGCCAGCAGTTTAAGTAGCGGGAGGGCCAGTTACAATGAGCAGTTCTTC.

Remarks on this clone: Other DNA sequences from this sample encode an identical CDR3 as well. The chain has TRBV7-8 and TRBJ2-5, with D uncertain. The CDR3 runs 12 residues. The V gene's germline CDR1 is SGHVS and CDR2 FQNEAQ. V was shortened by 5 bases and J by 4 bases, with 8 bases between the two germline ends. The chain's CDR3 is CASSPRRETQYF. CDR3 sequence (DNA): TGTGCCAGCAGCCCAAGGAGAGAGACCCAGTACTTC.

The gene calls are TRBV6-2 or TRBV6-3 and TRBJ1-2; D unresolved. Germline loops: CDR1 MNHEY, CDR2 SVGEGT. The length of the CDR3 is 14 residues. With 2 bases removed from V and 8 bases from J, the gap between germline ends came to 15 bases. The chain's CDR3 is CASSYRAQIKGYTF. The CDR3 region has the DNA TGTGCCAGCAGTTACCGGGCCCAGATTAAGGGCTACACCTTC.